This record covers a single T cell receptor beta chain. This clone's antigen is unknown. No much larger clonotype is one base removed from it; base qualities were not supplied. The collaborating institutions used their own protocols to collect whole blood in K2EDTA tubes. Collaborator samples were shipped for TCRbeta analysis as frozen whole blood, isolated PBMCs, or DNA extracted from either sample type. TCRbeta CDR3 regions were amplified from genomic DNA using the immunoSEQ Assay, a bias-controlled multiplex PCR. As for how the authors treated the data: Within the assay, amplification of reference gene primers was used to estimate how many nucleated cells each sample contained. To quantify the absolute abundance of each unique TCRbeta CDR3 rearrangement, sequence reads were collapsed and filtered. Productive Simpson clonality was computed per sample as the square root of Simpson's diversity index over productive rearrangements. TCRdb carries this immuneACCESS record with in-frame sequences only. Its versions omit some clonotypes, under half of them owing to an unresolved V gene in the studies checked, with the rest unexplained. That table is the source of V, J and clone size, and D and trimming were worked out from the DNA. For this sample the table gives approximately 240,000 clones, of which roughly three quarters were detected only once. 4% of the sample is held by the ten biggest clonotypes.

The data are from a study of blood T cell repertoires in COVID-19 (dated by TCRdb to 2019 to 2021). Looking at the study overall: Samples covering the acute and convalescent phases of COVID-19 were provided by collaborators in the United States, Italy and Spain. Sample metadata almost always included a de-identified subject ID, COVID-19 status, age in years and sex. The repertoires were made available in a free public database intended to serve as a resource for research on the immune response to SARS-CoV-2. Where HLA class I and class II types were available, the types were taken from metadata supplied by the sample provider, not from assay-based typing. Deeply sampled blood TCRbeta repertoires from subjects exposed to, actively infected with, or recovered from COVID-19 were included in the dataset. The prospective study material was composed of cDNA or gDNA derived from T cells, B-cell-depleted T cells, or PBMCs. Samples came from the ongoing ImmuneRACE study (first 160 participants) plus 1,254 subjects from 6 global collaborators. Here is what the overall study found, with its caveats: The quantity of clinical and demographic metadata differed by source and by participant and was supplied without curation.

V is clipped by 0 bases and J by 2 bases, and the sequence between their germline boundaries is 13 bases long. In the germline V gene (reference sequence), CDR1 corresponds to GTSNPN and CDR2 to SVGIG. The CDR3 runs 15 amino acids, cysteine and phenylalanine included. Only CDR3 DNA is held: 45 bases, read in frame from base 1. This sequence uses TRBV30 and TRBJ1-2, with no reliable assignment of the D segment. The sequencing input was peripheral blood. This TCR was recovered from a woman in her forties with active or convalescent COVID-19. The CDR3 loop reads CAWSVIGGRNYGYTF. Here is the DNA: TGTGCCTGGAGTGTAATTGGCGGGAGAAACTATGGCTACACCTTC.